The clone carrying this T cell receptor (beta chain) was counted a single time. Those who participated ranged in age from about 18 to 89 years and resided in about two dozen US areas. Each participant's cohort was designated according to participant-reported clinical history. Data came from immunoSEQ multiplex PCR; TCRdb stores just in-frame clones and leaves some out. The repertoire includes approximately 220,000 clones, 75% to 90% of them detected once, and roughly 3% sits in the top ten. This specimen belongs to a study of blood T cell repertoires in COVID-19. Across the whole study: Sites across the United States, Italy and Spain contributed samples from acute and convalescent COVID-19.

V was cut by 0 bases and J by 7 bases, with 9 bases left in between. CDR1 and CDR2 from the germline V gene are MGHRA and YSYEKL. The CDR3 has 14 residues. This TCR came from a woman between 18 and 29 years old in a cohort exposed to, infected with or recovered from COVID-19 (not recorded which). This chain uses TRBV4-1 with TRBJ1-4; D might be TRBD1 (5 bases). Input material: PBMCs or T cells enriched from blood (not recorded which). CDR3 DNA: TGCGCCAGCAGCCAAGAAGCAGGGTTTGAAAAACTGTTTTTT. Amino acid sequence: CASSQEAGFEKLFF.